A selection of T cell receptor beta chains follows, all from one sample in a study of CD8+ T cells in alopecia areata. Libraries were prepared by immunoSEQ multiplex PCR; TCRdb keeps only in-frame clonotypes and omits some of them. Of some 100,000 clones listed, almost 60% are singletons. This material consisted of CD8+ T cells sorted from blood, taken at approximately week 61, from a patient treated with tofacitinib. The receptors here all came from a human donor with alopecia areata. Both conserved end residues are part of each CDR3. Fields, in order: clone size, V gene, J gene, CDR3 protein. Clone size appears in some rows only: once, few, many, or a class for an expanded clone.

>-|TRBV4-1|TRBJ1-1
CASSHGQGNTEAFF
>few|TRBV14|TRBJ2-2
CASSGLAGRNTGELFF
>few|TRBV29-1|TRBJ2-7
CSVEGTGAEQYF
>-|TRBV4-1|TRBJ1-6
CASSQSQGSNSPLHF
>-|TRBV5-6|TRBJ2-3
CASSLAADPDTQYF
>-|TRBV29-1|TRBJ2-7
CSGQLGAQQYF
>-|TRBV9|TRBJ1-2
CASSVGTAIGYTF
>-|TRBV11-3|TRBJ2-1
CASSLKWSGEQFF
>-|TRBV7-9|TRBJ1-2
CASSLGTGGYGYTF
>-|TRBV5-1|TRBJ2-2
CASRGWDYTGELFF
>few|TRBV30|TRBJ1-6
CAWTLGGGVNSPLHF
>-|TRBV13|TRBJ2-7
CASSSGQGMREQYF
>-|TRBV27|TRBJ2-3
CASSLFQTGGPLGTQYF
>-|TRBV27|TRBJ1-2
CASSLGADGGQPNYGYTF
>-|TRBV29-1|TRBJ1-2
CSVEGTSNYGYTF
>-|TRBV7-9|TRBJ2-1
CASSLRGGNEQFF
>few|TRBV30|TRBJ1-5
CAWSGAGGYSNQPQHF
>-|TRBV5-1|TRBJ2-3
CASSEREGTSTDTQYF
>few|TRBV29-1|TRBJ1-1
CSVGSDRVVSEAFF
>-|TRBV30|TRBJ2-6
CAWSVGLILSGANVLTF
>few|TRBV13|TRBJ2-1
CASSLPSGGYNEQFF
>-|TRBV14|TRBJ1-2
CASSQTMYGDLNYGYTF
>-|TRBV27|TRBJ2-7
CASSLRGTYYEQYF
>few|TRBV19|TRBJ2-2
CASSIGQGYTGELFF
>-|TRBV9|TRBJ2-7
CASSVTGSGEQYF
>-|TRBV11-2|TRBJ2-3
CASSLGRVADTQYF
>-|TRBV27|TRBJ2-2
CASSLSLTSGMNTGELFF
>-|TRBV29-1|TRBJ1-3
CSVEETGSGNTIYF
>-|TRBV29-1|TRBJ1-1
CSALERGYTEAFF